This T cell receptor (beta chain) was profiled in a study of cytomegalovirus exposure and HLA in healthy donors. Study-wide results and limits: The only immune exposure information that was available was CMV serostatus.

The PCR used 60 Vbeta and 13 Jbeta primers. Generated by immunoSEQ multiplex PCR, the TCRdb table keeps only in-frame clones and is missing some. In the table there are approximately 140,000 clones, 82% of which are singletons. As to this clone: Antigen: not known.

The CDR3 is 15 residues long. V lost 2 bases, J lost 5 bases, and 14 bases lay in between. Germline CDR1 SGHDT, CDR2 YYEEEE. This sequence originates from a young man in good health and CMV-seropositive. Sequenced: PBMCs. The V and J genes are TRBV5-6 and TRBJ2-1, with TRBD1 as a possible D gene (5 bases). As DNA, the CDR3 is TGTGCCAGCAGCTTCGTAACCAGGGAACACAATGAGCAGTTCTTC. It encodes CASSFVTREHNEQFF.